This TCR beta chain was sequenced during a study of identifying expanded T cells in peripheral blood. Comments on this clone: Its specificity is unknown.

The germline gives CDR1 LGHNA, CDR2 YSLEER. This CDR3 region has 14 residues. Trimming shortened V by 0 bases and J by 4 bases, and 10 bases separated the two germline ends. Collection occurred without any documented infections or immune events in donors. The repertoire was sequenced with immunoSEQ multiplex PCR; TCRdb's copy has only in-frame clones and lacks some. Altogether 50,000 or so clones are present, about 92% being singletons, with the ten largest covering around 3.5%. Whole-study results and caveats: Variance in clone template counts between approximately two-week samples significantly increased with total template count across all healthy donors. Differentially abundant clones: roughly 1.2 between replicates, around 17 at about 13 days, 19 at four.

This TCR was sampled from a person between 18 and 75 years old in good health. This chain links TRBV4-3 with TRBJ2-7; TRBD2 is a possible D gene (5 bases). Sequenced sample: blood. This CDR3 is CASSQDNGKYEQYF. DNA for the CDR3: TGCGCCAGCAGCCAAGACAACGGGAAATACGAGCAGTACTTC.